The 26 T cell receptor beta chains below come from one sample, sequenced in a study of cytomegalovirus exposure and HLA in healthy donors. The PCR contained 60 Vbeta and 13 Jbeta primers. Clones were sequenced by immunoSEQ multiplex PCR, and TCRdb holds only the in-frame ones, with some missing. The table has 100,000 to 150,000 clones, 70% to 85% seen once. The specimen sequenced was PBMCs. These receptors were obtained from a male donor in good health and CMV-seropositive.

This CDR3 is CAWSVAGGNTIYF. CDR3 DNA: TGTGCCTGGAGTGTAGCAGGCGGAAACACCATATATTTT. The V gene is TRBV30, the J gene TRBJ1-3; D unresolved. The CDR3 length is 13 residues. Germline values: CDR1 GTSNPN, CDR2 SVGIG (reference sequence). V was pared by 0 bases and J by 4 bases, with 7 bases between.

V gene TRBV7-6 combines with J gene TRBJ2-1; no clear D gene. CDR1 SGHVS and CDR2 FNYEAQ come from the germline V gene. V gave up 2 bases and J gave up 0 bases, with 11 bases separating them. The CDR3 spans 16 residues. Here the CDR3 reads CASSLSPSSSYNEQFF. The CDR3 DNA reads TGTGCCAGCAGCTTATCGCCCTCGAGCTCCTACAATGAGCAGTTCTTC.

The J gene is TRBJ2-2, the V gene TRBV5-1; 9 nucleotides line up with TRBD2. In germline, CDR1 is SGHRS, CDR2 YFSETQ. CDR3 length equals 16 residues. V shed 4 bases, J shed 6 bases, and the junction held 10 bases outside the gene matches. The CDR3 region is CASSLALAGPAGELFF. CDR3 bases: TGCGCCAGCAGCCTGGCGCTAGCGGGACCCGCCGGGGAGCTGTTTTTT.

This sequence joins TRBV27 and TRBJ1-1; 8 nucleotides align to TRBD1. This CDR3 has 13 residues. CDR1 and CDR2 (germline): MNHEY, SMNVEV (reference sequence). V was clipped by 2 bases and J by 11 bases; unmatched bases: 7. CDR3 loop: CASSLGQGVSAFF. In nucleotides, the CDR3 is TGTGCCAGCAGTTTAGGACAGGGCGTGAGTGCTTTCTTT.

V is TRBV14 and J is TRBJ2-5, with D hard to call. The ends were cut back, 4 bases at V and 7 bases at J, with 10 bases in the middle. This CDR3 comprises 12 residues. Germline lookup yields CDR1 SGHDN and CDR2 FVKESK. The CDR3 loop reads CASSPPSGTQYF. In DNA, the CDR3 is TGTGCCAGCAGCCCCCCCAGTGGGACCCAGTACTTC. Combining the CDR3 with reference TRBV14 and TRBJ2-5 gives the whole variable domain EAGVTQFPSHSVIEKGQTVTLRCDPISGHDNLYWYRRVMGKEIKFLLHFVKESKQDESGMPNNRFLAERTGGTYSTLKVQPAELEDSGVYFCASSPPSGTQYFGPGTRLLVL.

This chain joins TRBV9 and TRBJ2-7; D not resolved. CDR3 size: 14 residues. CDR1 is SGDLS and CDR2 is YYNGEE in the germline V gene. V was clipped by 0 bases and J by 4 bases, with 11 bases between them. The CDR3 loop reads CASSVVDGEYEQYF. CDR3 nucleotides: TGTGCCAGCAGCGTAGTCGACGGAGAATACGAGCAGTACTTC.

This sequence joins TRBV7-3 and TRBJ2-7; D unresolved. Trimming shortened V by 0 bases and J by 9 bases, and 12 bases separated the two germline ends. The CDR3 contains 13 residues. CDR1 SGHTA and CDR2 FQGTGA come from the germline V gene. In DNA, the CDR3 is TGTGCCAGCAGCTTAACGGGCCCCACGGTGCAGTACTTC. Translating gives CASSLTGPTVQYF.

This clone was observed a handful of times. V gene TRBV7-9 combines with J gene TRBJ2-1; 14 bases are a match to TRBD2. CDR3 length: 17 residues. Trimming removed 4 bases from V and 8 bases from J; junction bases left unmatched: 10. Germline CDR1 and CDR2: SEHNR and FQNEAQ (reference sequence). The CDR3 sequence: CASSSRTSGGRVYEQFF. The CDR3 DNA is TGTGCCAGCAGCTCCCGGACTAGCGGGGGGAGGGTGTATGAGCAGTTCTTC.

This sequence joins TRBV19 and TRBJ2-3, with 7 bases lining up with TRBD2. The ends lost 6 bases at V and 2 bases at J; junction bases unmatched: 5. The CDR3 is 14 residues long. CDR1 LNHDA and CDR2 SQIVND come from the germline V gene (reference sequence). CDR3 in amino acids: CASRLGGNTDTQYF. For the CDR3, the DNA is TGTGCCAGTAGGTTGGGGGGGAACACAGATACGCAGTATTTT.

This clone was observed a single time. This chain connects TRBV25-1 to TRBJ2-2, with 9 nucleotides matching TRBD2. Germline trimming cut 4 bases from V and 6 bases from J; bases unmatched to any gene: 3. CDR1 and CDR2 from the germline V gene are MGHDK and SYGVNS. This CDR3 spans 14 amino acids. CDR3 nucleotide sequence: TGTGCCAGCAGTGTAGCGGGAGCGGCCGGGGAGCTGTTTTTT. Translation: CASSVAGAAGELFF.

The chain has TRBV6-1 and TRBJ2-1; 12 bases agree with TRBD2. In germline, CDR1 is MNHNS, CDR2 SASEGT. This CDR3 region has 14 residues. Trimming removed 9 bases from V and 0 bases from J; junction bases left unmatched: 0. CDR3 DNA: TGTGCCAGGACTAGCGGGAGCTCCTACAATGAGCAGTTCTTC. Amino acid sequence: CARTSGSSYNEQFF.

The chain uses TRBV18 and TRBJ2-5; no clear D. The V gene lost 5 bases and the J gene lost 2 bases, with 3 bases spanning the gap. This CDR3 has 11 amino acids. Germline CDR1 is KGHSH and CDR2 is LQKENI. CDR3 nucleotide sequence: TGTGCCAGCTCATCACAAGAGACCCAGTACTTC. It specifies CASSSQETQYF.

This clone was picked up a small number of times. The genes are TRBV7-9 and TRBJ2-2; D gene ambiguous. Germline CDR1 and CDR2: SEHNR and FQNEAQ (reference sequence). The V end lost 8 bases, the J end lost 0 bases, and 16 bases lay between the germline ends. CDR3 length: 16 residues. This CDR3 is CASEPIPGSNTGELFF. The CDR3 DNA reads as TGTGCCAGCGAGCCAATTCCAGGCTCGAACACCGGGGAGCTGTTTTTT.

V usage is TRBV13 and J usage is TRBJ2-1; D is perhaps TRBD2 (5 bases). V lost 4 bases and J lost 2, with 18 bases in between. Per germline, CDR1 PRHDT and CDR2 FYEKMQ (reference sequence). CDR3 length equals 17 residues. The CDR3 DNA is TGTGCCAGCAGCTCCGGTATTGGGAGCGAGGCCTACAATGAGCAGTTCTTC. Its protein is CASSSGIGSEAYNEQFF.

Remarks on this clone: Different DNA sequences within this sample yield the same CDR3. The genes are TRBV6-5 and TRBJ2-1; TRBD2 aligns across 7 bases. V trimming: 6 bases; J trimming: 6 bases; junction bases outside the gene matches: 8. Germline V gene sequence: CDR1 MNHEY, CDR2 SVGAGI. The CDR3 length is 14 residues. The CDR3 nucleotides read TGTGCCAGCAGCTGGGGCGCGGGAGTCAATGAGCAGTTCTTC. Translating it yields CASSWGAGVNEQFF.

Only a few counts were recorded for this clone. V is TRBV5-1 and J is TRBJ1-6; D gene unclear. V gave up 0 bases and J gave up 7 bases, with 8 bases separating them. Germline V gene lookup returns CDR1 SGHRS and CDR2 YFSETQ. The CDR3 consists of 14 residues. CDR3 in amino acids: CASSLGSGNSPLHF. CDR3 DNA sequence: TGCGCCAGCAGCTTGGGCAGTGGCAATTCACCCCTCCACTTT.

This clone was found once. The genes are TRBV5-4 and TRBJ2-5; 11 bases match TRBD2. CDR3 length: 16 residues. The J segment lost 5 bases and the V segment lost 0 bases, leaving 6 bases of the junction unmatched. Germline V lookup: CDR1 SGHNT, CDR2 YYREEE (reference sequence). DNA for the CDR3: TGTGCCAGCAGCTTGGAAGTAGCGGGGGGGCTCGAGACCCAGTACTTC. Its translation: CASSLEVAGGLETQYF.

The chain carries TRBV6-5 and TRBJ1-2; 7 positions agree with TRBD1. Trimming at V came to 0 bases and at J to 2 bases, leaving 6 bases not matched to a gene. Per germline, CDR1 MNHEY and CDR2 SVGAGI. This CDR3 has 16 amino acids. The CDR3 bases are TGTGCCAGCAGTTACTCCCCCCGGGACAGCAACTATGGCTACACCTTC. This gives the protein CASSYSPRDSNYGYTF.

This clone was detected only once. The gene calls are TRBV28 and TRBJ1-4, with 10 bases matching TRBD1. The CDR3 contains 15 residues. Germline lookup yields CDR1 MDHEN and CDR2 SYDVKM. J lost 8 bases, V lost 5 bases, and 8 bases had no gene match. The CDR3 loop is CASSPHETGGEKLFF. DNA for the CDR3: TGTGCCAGCAGTCCCCATGAGACAGGGGGCGAAAAACTGTTTTTT.

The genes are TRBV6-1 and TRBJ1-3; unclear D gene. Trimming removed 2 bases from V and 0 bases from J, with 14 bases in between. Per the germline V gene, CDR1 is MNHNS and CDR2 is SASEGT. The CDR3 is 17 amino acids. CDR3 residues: CASSERVSRLSGNTIYF. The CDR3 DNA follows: TGTGCCAGCAGTGAAAGAGTGTCACGTCTCTCTGGAAACACCATATATTTT.

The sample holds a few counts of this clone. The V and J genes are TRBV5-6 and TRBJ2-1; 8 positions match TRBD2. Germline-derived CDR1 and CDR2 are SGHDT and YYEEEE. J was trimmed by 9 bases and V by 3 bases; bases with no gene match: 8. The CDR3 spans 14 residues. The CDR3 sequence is CASSSRDRGGEQFF. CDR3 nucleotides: TGTGCCAGCAGCTCCCGGGACCGGGGGGGTGAGCAGTTCTTC.

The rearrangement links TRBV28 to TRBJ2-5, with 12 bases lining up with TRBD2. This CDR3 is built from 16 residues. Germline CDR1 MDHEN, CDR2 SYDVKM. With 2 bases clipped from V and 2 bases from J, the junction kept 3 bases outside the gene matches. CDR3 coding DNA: TGTGCCAGCAGTTTAGCTCTAGCGGGGGGGCAAGAGACCCAGTACTTC. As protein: CASSLALAGGQETQYF. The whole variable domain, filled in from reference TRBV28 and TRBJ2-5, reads DVKVTQSSRYLVKRTGEKVFLECVQDMDHENMFWYRQDPGLGLRLIYFSYDVKMKEKGDIPEGYSVSREKKERFSLILESASTNQTSMYLCASSLALAGGQETQYFGPGTRLLVL.

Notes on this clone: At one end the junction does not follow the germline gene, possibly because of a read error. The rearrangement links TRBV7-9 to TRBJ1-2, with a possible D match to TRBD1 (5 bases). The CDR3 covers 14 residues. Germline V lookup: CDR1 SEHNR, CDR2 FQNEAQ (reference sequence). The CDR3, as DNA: TGTTCCAGCAGCTTATCAGGGTATTCGAATGGCTACACCTTC. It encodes CSSSLSGYSNGYTF.

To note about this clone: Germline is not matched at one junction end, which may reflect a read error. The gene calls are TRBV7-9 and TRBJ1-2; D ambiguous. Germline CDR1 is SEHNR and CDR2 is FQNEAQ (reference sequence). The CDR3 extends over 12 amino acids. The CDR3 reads CSSSLRLNGYTF. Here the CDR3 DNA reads TGTTCCAGCAGCTTACGACTAAATGGCTACACCTTC.

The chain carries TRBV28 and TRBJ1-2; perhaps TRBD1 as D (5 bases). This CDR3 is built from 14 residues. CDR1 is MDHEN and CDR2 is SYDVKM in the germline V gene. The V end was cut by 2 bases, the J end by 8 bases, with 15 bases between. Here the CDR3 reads CASSLVGGVEGYTF. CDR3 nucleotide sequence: TGTGCCAGCAGTTTAGTGGGGGGGGTGGAAGGCTACACCTTC.

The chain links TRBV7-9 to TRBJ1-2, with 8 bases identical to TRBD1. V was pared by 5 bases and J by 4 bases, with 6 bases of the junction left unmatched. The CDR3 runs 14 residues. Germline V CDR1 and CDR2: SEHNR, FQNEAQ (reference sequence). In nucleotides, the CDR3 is TGTGCCAGCAGCCCGGACAGGGTCGTCTATGGCTACACCTTC. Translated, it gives CASSPDRVVYGYTF.